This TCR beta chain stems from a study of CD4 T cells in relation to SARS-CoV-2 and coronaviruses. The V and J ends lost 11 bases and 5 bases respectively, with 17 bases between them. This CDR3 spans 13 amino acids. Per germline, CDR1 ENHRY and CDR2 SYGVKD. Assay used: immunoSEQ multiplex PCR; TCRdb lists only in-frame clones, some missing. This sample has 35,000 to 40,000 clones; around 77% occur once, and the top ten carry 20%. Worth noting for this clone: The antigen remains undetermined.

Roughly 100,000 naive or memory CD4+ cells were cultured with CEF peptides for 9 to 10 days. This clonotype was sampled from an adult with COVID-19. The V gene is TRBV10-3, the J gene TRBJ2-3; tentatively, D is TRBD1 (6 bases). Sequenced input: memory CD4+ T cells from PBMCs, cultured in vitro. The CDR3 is CAQSRGRGDTQYF. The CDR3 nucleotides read TGTGCCCAATCACGTGGCAGGGGAGATACGCAGTATTTT.